A single sample is the source of the 8 T cell receptor beta chains below, sequenced in a study of cytomegalovirus exposure and HLA in healthy donors. Amplification used 60 Vbeta primers and 13 Jbeta primers. Method: immunoSEQ multiplex PCR; TCRdb's copy keeps in-frame clones and lacks some. This table holds approximately 110,000 clones, 79% found once. The sample comprised PBMCs. The receptors come from a woman under 30 in good health and CMV-seropositive.

This chain connects TRBV2 to TRBJ1-6; D remains unclear. V lost 4 bases to trimming and J lost 7 bases, with 11 bases between them. Germline CDR1 reads SNHLY; CDR2 reads FYNNEI. The CDR3 runs 14 residues. The CDR3 sequence: CASSVEGPNSPLHF. The CDR3 nucleotides read TGTGCCAGCAGTGTGGAGGGCCCGAATTCACCCCTCCACTTT.

CDR3 sequence (DNA): TGTGCCAGCAGTTTGGAGACTACGGGAATTTATGGCTACACCTTC. Translating gives CASSLETTGIYGYTF. The V call is TRBV6-1, the J call TRBJ1-2; D is unclear. Between the trimmed V and J ends, which lost 5 bases and 5 bases, there was a span of 18 bases. The CDR3 is 15 residues long. CDR1 is MNHNS and CDR2 is SASEGT in the germline V gene.

This chain joins TRBV7-3 and TRBJ2-6; TRBD1 aligns across 11 bases. The CDR3 consists of 17 residues. With 1 base clipped from V and 1 base from J, the junction kept 0 bases outside the gene matches. Germline CDR1 is SGHTA and CDR2 is FQGTGA. CDR3 sequence (DNA): TGTGCCAGCAGCTTAAGGGACAGGGGGTCTGGGGCCAACGTCCTGACTTTC. This sequence encodes CASSLRDRGSGANVLTF.

This chain connects TRBV29-1 to TRBJ2-7, with 8 positions matching TRBD1. With 0 bases clipped from V and 3 bases from J, the junction kept 7 bases outside the gene matches. Germline V gives CDR1 SQVTM, CDR2 ANQGSEA. The CDR3 consists of 15 residues. The CDR3 spells CSVEEYGQGGYEQYF. CDR3 nucleotide sequence: TGCAGCGTTGAAGAGTACGGACAGGGAGGCTACGAGCAGTACTTC.

The rearrangement links TRBV28 to TRBJ1-5, with 10 bases fitting TRBD1. The V gene's germline CDR1 is MDHEN and CDR2 SYDVKM. V lost 2 bases to trimming and J lost 6 bases; unmatched junction nucleotides: 7. The CDR3 has 16 amino acids. The CDR3: CASSLRDRGLSQPQHF. CDR3 nucleotide sequence: TGTGCCAGCAGTTTACGCGACAGGGGGCTAAGTCAGCCCCAGCATTTT.

The chain combines TRBV7-9 with TRBJ1-2, with D perhaps matching TRBD1 (6 bases). This CDR3 region has 13 residues. CDR1 and CDR2 (germline): SEHNR, FQNEAQ (reference sequence). Trimming cost V 1 base and J 7 bases, with 10 bases left between them. The CDR3 DNA follows: TGTGCCAGCAGCTTAGGCCAGGGGAGTGGCTACACCTTC. Protein product: CASSLGQGSGYTF. Full variable domain (rest looked up from reference TRBV7-9 and TRBJ1-2): DTGVSQNPRHKITKRGQNVTFRCDPISEHNRLYWYRQTLGQGPEFLTYFQNEAQLEKSRLLSDRFSAERPKGSFSTLEIQRTEQGDSAMYLCASSLGQGSGYTFGSGTRLTVV.

Details on this clone: At one end, the junction sequence differs from germline, possibly due to a read error. This sequence joins TRBV13 and TRBJ2-7, with 7 positions matching TRBD2. The length of the CDR3 is 19 residues. Per the germline V gene, CDR1 is PRHDT and CDR2 is FYEKMQ (reference sequence). The CDR3 bases are TGTACCAGCAGCTTAGGAGGTGCGGGAGCCTCGTACCCGACCTACGAGCAGTACTTC. It specifies CTSSLGGAGASYPTYEQYF.

CDR3 loop: CAWALGLAGGETQYF. CDR3 DNA: TGTGCCTGGGCCCTAGGGCTAGCGGGTGGAGAGACCCAGTACTTC. The chain is built from TRBV30 and TRBJ2-5, with TRBD2 matching 8 bases. CDR3 length equals 15 residues. V shed 5 bases and J 4 bases; nucleotides not matched to a gene: 12. Germline V lookup: CDR1 GTSNPN, CDR2 SVGIG (reference sequence).